This T cell receptor (beta chain) was identified in a study of shared clonotypes between healthy human individuals. Study-level background: Used for every donor were three CD4 naive, three CD4 memory, two CD8 naive and one CD8 memory plate. Whole-study findings and limits: Only blood samples were collected, and tissue repertoires likely differ.

Here immunoSEQ multiplex PCR was the method, and the copy in TCRdb shows in-frame clones only, minus some. The sample includes 650,000 to 700,000 clones, around 90% of them seen just once. This clone was detected only once. The antigen is unknown. Trimming removed 5 bases from V and 3 bases from J; junction bases left unmatched: 7. CDR3 size: 14 residues. In germline, CDR1 is MNHEY, CDR2 SMNVEV (reference sequence). Sequenced material: memory CD8+ T cells from PBMCs. Subset given: CD45RO+ cells pooled with CCR7-negative TemRA cells. This receptor was taken from a man younger than 30 in good health. Some clones in this sample may be carry-over from other donors' samples. The chain uses TRBV27 and TRBJ2-7; 7 bases map to TRBD2. The CDR3 coding sequence is TGTGCCAGCAGTCCATTTCGGGGGGACTACGAGCAGTACTTC. Its translation: CASSPFRGDYEQYF.